The TCR beta chain described here comes from a study of radiation and T cells in renal cell carcinoma. This clone is a singleton in its sample. Its specificity is unknown. Whole-study findings and limits: From baseline, blood top tumor clonotypes peaked at 2 weeks post-radiation.

Germline CDR1 reads MNHEY; CDR2 reads SMNVEV (reference sequence). The CDR3 runs to 15 residues. Unmatched junction bases numbered 5, after V lost 4 bases and J lost 4 bases. Profiled with immunoSEQ multiplex PCR; TCRdb holds only in-frame clones, not every one. The sample has roughly 60,000 clones, 70% to 80% seen once. Time point defined: blood 2 weeks post-SBRT. The treatment: 15 Gy SBRT to primary tumor, nephrectomy 4 weeks later. Blood was sampled at baseline, 2 weeks and 4 weeks after SBRT. The tumor was a clear cell renal cell carcinoma. The clonotype was recovered from a man between 60 and 70 years old with renal cell carcinoma. The sequencing here drew on blood, taken from a patient whose treatment included radiotherapy and nephrectomy. The rearrangement joins TRBV27 to TRBJ1-2; 11 bases are shared with TRBD1. CDR3 nucleotide sequence: TGTGCCAGCAGTTGGGGACAGGGGGGGGCCTATGGCTACACCTTC. It is translated as CASSWGQGGAYGYTF.